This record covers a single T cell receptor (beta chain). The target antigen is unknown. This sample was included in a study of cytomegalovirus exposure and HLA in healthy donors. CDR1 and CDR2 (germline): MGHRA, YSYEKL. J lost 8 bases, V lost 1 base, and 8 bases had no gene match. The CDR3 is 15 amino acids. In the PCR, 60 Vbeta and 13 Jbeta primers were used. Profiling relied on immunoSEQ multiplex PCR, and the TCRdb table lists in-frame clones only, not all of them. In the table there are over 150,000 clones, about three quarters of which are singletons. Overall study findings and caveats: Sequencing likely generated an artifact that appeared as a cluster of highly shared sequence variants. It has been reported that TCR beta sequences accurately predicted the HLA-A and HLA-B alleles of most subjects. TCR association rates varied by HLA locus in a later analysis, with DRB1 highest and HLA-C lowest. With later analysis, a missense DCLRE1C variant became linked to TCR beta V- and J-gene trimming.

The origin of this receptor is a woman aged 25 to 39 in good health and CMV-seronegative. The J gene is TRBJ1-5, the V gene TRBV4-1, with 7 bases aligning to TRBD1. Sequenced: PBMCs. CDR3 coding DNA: TGCGCCAGCAGCCAAGGGGGGCTACAGGGGAAGCCCCAGCATTTT. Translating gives CASSQGGLQGKPQHF.